This T cell receptor (beta chain) was observed in a study of T cell repertoires in cytomegalovirus infection. This clonotype was seen only a few times. Its specificity is not known. A single record per CDR3 protein comes from TCRdb applying MiXCR to the reads. The repertoire holds approximately 110,000 distinct CDR3 sequences, with around 30% as singletons. The germline gives CDR1 MDHEN, CDR2 SYDVKM. V gave up 3 bases and J gave up 2 bases; unmatched junction bases: 3. This CDR3 spans 15 amino acids. The material sequenced was CD8+ T cells from cultured PBMCs, taken from culture after CMV antigen stimulation. This TCR came from a human donor in good health (CMV status not recorded). Some clones in this sample may be carry-over from other donors' samples. The rearrangement joins TRBV28 to TRBJ2-5, with 10 bases that match TRBD2. The CDR3 DNA is TGTGCCAGCAGTTTCCCTAGCGGGGGTCAAGAGACCCAGTACTTC. It is translated as CASSFPSGGQETQYF.